The 8 T cell receptor beta chains below all came from one sample that was sequenced in a study of blood T cell repertoires in COVID-19. Profiled with immunoSEQ multiplex PCR; TCRdb holds only in-frame clones, not every one. The sample includes 230,000 or so clones, about 87% of them seen just once. The sequenced sample was PBMCs or T cells enriched from blood (not recorded which). These receptors originate from a woman in her thirties who had recovered from COVID-19.

V gene TRBV5-6 combines with J gene TRBJ1-2; the D gene is possibly TRBD1 (5 bases). This CDR3 is 16 amino acids long. CDR1 and CDR2 from the germline V gene are SGHDT and YYEEEE. Trimming took off 2 bases at V and 6 bases at J, with 20 bases between the two ends. Written as DNA, the CDR3 is TGTGCCAGCAGCTTACAGGTTCGGAGGACTATGGATGGCTACACCTTC. Protein sequence: CASSLQVRRTMDGYTF.

The chain joins TRBV18 to TRBJ1-2; D gene uncertain. The germline V and J ends were trimmed by 3 bases and 4 bases, with 9 bases remaining between them. CDR1 is KGHSH and CDR2 is LQKENI in the germline V gene. There are 13 residues in the CDR3. CDR3 coding DNA: TGTGCCAGCTCACCTGACCTAGCCTATGGCTACACCTTC. This codes for CASSPDLAYGYTF.

The count of this clone is one. The genes are TRBV12-3 or TRBV12-4 and TRBJ1-2, with D possibly matching TRBD1 (6 bases). This CDR3 region has 13 residues. Trimming took 6 bases from V and 11 from J, leaving 19 bases between them. The CDR3 sequence is CASSQGQKLGYTF. The CDR3 DNA sequence: TGTGCCAGCAGCCAAGGACAGAAGTTAGGTTACACCTTC.

Concerning this clone: A read error may account for a junction end that differs from germline. The chain couples TRBV7-2 to TRBJ2-3; 7 bases are shared with TRBD2. The CDR3 covers 14 residues. CDR1 SGHTA and CDR2 FQGNSA come from the germline V gene. CDR3 sequence reads: CASSLEGTTPLWSF. The CDR3 region has the DNA TGTGCCAGCAGCTTAGAAGGGACTACCCCATTGTGGAGTTTT.

The V and J genes are TRBV7-3 and TRBJ2-6, with D uncertain. CDR1 is SGHTA, CDR2 FQGTGA, per germline. The ends were cut back, 4 bases at V and 2 bases at J, with 6 bases in the middle. This CDR3 comprises 14 residues. The CDR3: CASSYSPGANVLTF. The CDR3 bases are TGTGCCAGCAGCTACAGTCCTGGGGCCAACGTCCTGACTTTC.

The V and J genes are TRBV7-2 and TRBJ1-2, with D maybe TRBD1 (6 bases). Germline V gene data show CDR1 as SGHTA and CDR2 as FQGNSA. This CDR3 contains 16 residues. V was clipped by 5 bases and J by 4 bases, with 20 bases between them. Here the CDR3 reads CASSTRTEKATYGYTF. In DNA, the CDR3 is TGTGCCAGCAGCACCCGGACAGAGAAGGCTACCTATGGCTACACCTTC.

V is TRBV7-2 and J is TRBJ2-7; 7 nucleotides match TRBD1. CDR3 size: 17 residues. CDR1 is SGHTA, CDR2 FQGNSA, per germline. J was trimmed by 2 bases and V by 0 bases; bases with no gene match: 10. CDR3 loop: CASSLARTQGTPYEQYF. The CDR3 bases are TGTGCCAGCAGCTTAGCGCGAACACAGGGGACCCCCTACGAGCAGTACTTC. Complete variable domain (other parts from reference TRBV7-2 and TRBJ2-7): GAGVSQSPSNKVTEKGKDVELRCDPISGHTALYWYRQSLGQGLEFLIYFQGNSAPDKSGLPSDRFSAERTGGSVSTLTIQRTQQEDSAVYLCASSLARTQGTPYEQYFGPGTRLTVT.

The CDR3 nucleotides read TGTGCCAGCAGTTTCTTGCGGGACAGTTCCTACGAGCAGTACTTC. Its protein product is CASSFLRDSSYEQYF. The rearrangement uses TRBV6-2 or TRBV6-3 and TRBJ2-7; D is perhaps TRBD1 (7 bases). Germline CDR1 MNHEY, CDR2 SVGEGT. V shed 4 bases and J shed 1 base, with 14 bases lying between them. There are 15 residues in the CDR3.